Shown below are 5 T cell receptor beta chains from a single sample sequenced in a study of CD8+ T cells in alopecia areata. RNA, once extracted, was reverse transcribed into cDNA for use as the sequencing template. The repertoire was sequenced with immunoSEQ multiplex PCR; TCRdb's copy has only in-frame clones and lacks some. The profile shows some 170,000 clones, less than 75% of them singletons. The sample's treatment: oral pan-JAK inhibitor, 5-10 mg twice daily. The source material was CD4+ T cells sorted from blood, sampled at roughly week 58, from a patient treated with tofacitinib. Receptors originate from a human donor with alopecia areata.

The CDR3 DNA sequence: TGTGCCAGCAGTTCCGCTGCCGGGACCTATGGCTACACCTTC. Protein product: CASSSAAGTYGYTF. The chain combines TRBV6-5 with TRBJ1-2; maybe TRBD1 (5 bases). Germline-derived CDR1 and CDR2 are MNHEY and SVGAGI. There are 14 residues in the CDR3. V was cut by 4 bases and J by 4 bases, with 13 bases left in between.

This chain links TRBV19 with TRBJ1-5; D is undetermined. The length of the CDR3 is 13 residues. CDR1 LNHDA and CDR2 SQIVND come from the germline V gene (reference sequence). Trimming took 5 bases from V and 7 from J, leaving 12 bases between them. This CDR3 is CASSPTGNQPQHF. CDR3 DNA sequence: TGTGCCAGTAGTCCCACGGGGAACCAGCCCCAGCATTTT.

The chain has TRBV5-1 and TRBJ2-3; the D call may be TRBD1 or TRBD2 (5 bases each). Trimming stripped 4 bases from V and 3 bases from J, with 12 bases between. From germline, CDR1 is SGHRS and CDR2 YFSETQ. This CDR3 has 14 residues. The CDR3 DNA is TGCGCCAGCAGCCCCGGGACCTTGACAGATACGCAGTATTTT. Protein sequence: CASSPGTLTDTQYF.

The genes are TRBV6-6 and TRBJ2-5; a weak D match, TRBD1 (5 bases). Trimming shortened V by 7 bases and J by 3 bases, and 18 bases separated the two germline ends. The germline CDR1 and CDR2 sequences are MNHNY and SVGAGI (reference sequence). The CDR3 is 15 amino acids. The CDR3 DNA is TGTGCCAGCACGCCCGGACATGGGTTTGAAGAGACCCAGTACTTC. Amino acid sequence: CASTPGHGFEETQYF.

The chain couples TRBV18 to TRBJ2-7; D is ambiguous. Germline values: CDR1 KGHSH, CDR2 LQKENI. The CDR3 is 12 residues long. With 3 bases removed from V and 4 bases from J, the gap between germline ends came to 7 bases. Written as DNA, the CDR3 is TGTGCCAGCTCACCGGACGGATACGAGCAGTACTTC. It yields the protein CASSPDGYEQYF.